This T cell receptor beta chain was captured by sequencing in a study of blood T cell repertoires in COVID-19. In the study overall: Sources were T cells, B-cell-depleted T cells, or PBMCs; the material itself was cDNA or gDNA.

Study members were between about 18 and 90 years old and lived in fewer than 30 US regions. Donors were grouped by their self-reported clinical history. This clone came up once. Authors' methods: The authors estimated nucleated cell counts from reference gene primer amplification. Sequencing was performed with immunoSEQ multiplex PCR; in TCRdb, only in-frame clones are kept and a portion is missing. V and J calls and clone size are those listed in that table; D and trimming were worked out from the DNA. In the table there are about 220,000 clones, more than 80% of which are singletons. The CDR3 is 15 amino acids. V lost 3 bases to trimming and J lost 6 bases; unmatched junction nucleotides: 10. CDR1 and CDR2 from the germline V gene are LGHNA and YSLEER.

The sequence was collected from a woman in her 40s with acute COVID-19. The chain combines TRBV4-3 with TRBJ1-2; TRBD1 aligns across 7 bases. Sequenced sample: PBMCs or T cells enriched from blood (not recorded which). This chain's CDR3 is CASSHPRQGGHGYTF. CDR3 coding DNA: TGCGCCAGCAGCCATCCACGACAGGGTGGGCATGGCTACACCTTC.